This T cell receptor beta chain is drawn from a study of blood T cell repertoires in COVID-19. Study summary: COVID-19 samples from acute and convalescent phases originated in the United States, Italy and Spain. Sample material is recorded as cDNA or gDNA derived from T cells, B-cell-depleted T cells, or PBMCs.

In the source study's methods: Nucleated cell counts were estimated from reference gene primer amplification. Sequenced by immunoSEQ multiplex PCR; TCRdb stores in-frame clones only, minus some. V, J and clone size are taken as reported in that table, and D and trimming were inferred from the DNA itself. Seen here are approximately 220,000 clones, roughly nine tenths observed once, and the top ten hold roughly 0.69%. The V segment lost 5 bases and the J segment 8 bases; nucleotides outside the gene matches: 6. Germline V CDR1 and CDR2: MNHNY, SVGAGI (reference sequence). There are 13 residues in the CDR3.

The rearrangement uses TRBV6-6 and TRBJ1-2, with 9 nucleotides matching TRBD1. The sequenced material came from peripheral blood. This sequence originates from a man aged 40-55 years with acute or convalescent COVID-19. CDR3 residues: CASSTGQGGGYTF. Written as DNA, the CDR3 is TGTGCCAGCAGTACGGGACAGGGTGGCGGCTACACCTTC.